These 2 T cell receptor beta chains share one sample of origin, sequenced in a study of shared clonotypes between healthy human individuals. Only in-frame clones appear in the TCRdb table, and some are missing; sequencing was by immunoSEQ multiplex PCR. The data show more than 2,000,000 clones, approximately 93% seen once. Specimen: naive CD4+ T cells from PBMCs. Specified subset: CD45RA+ positively selected. These receptors came from a man aged 18-30 years in good health. Some clones in this sample may be carry-over from other donors' samples.

Concerning this clone itself: Other nucleotide sequences from this sample produce the same CDR3. This chain joins TRBV11-2 and TRBJ2-5, with a tentative D call TRBD2 (6 bases). From germline, CDR1 is SGHAT and CDR2 FQNNGV. Trimming took 3 bases from V and 4 from J, leaving 9 bases between them. The CDR3 consists of 13 residues. The CDR3 DNA reads TGTGCCAGCAGCTTGGGGGGTACAGAGACCCAGTACTTC. Translated: CASSLGGTETQYF.

The chain couples TRBV7-3 to TRBJ2-1; perhaps D is TRBD1 or TRBD2 (5 bases each). Germline lookup yields CDR1 SGHTA and CDR2 FQGTGA. The V and J ends lost 7 bases and 5 bases respectively, with 12 bases between them. The CDR3 is 13 amino acids. Here the CDR3 reads CASTQRGHNEQFF. In nucleotides, the CDR3 is TGTGCCAGCACCCAGAGGGGCCACAATGAGCAGTTCTTC.